These 14 T cell receptor beta chains were sequenced from one sample in a study of cytomegalovirus exposure and HLA in healthy donors. Repertoires were generated with immunoSEQ multiplex PCR, while TCRdb's copy carries only in-frame clones and drops some. The table has some 150,000 clones, 80% to 90% seen once. Input material: PBMCs. Receptors originate from a man younger than 35 in good health and CMV-seropositive.

Concerning this clone: The sample holds other DNA sequences that translate to the same CDR3. This rearrangement joins TRBV9 to TRBJ1-5, with 11 bases that match TRBD1. The V segment lost 3 bases and the J segment 7 bases; nucleotides outside the gene matches: 3. The CDR3 extends over 14 amino acids. Germline CDR1 and CDR2: SGDLS and YYNGEE. CDR3 amino acids: CASSAGQGGQPQHF. The CDR3, as DNA: TGTGCCAGCAGCGCGGGACAGGGGGGACAGCCCCAGCATTTT.

The chain combines TRBV11-2 with TRBJ2-1, with 7 bases lining up with TRBD1. The CDR3 sequence is 15 residues long. In germline, CDR1 is SGHAT, CDR2 FQNNGV. V dropped 2 bases and J dropped 7; count of bases not matched to a gene: 8. The CDR3 sequence is CASSLPGTVRNEQFF. The DNA of the CDR3 is TGTGCCAGCAGCTTACCCGGGACAGTTCGGAATGAGCAGTTCTTC.

The gene calls are TRBV6-5 and TRBJ2-1; 9 positions agree with TRBD1. In germline, CDR1 is MNHEY, CDR2 SVGAGI. The CDR3 sequence is 14 residues long. Trimming took 7 bases from V and 12 from J; bases not matched to a gene: 13. CDR3 DNA: TGTGCCAGCAAACAACCGGGACAGGGCCGTGGGCAGTTCTTC. Amino acids: CASKQPGQGRGQFF.

This chain joins TRBV30 and TRBJ2-7; 9 bases match TRBD1. The V gene end was trimmed by 2 bases and the J gene end by 1 base; junction bases not matched to a gene: 9. CDR1 GTSNPN and CDR2 SVGIG come from the germline V gene (reference sequence). The length of the CDR3 is 16 residues. CDR3 region: CAWSNWGQGLSYEQYF. The CDR3 DNA sequence: TGTGCCTGGAGTAATTGGGGACAGGGACTTTCCTACGAGCAGTACTTC.

The count of this clone is one. The chain uses TRBV7-9 and TRBJ2-5; TRBD1 might be the D (5 bases). Germline V gives CDR1 SEHNR, CDR2 FQNEAQ (reference sequence). The CDR3 runs 15 residues. V lost 2 bases to trimming and J lost 2 bases, with 12 bases between them. The CDR3 is CASSLTQGLQETQYF. For the CDR3, the DNA is TGTGCCAGCAGCTTAACTCAGGGTCTTCAAGAGACCCAGTACTTC. Supplemented by reference TRBV7-9 and TRBJ2-5, the full variable domain reads DTGVSQNPRHKITKRGQNVTFRCDPISEHNRLYWYRQTLGQGPEFLTYFQNEAQLEKSRLLSDRFSAERPKGSFSTLEIQRTEQGDSAMYLCASSLTQGLQETQYFGPGTRLLVL.

The gene calls are TRBV28 and TRBJ1-6; D gene ambiguous. The germline gives CDR1 MDHEN, CDR2 SYDVKM. The germline V and J ends were trimmed by 6 bases and 6 bases, with 15 bases remaining between them. The CDR3 is made up of 15 amino acids. The CDR3 region is CASSPPVTGNSPLHF. CDR3 sequence (DNA): TGTGCCAGCAGCCCCCCCGTGACGGGTAATTCACCCCTCCACTTT.

In this sample, this clone turned up once. The chain joins TRBV2 to TRBJ2-5; 7 positions agree with TRBD1. CDR1 and CDR2 from the germline V gene are SNHLY and FYNNEI. The ends lost 7 bases at V and 5 bases at J; junction bases unmatched: 7. The CDR3 contains 13 residues. The CDR3 is CASNPQGVETQYF. CDR3 bases: TGTGCCAGCAATCCCCAGGGGGTCGAGACCCAGTACTTC.

This chain uses TRBV5-4 with TRBJ2-1; D is ambiguous. This CDR3 has 11 amino acids. Germline V CDR1 and CDR2: SGHNT, YYREEE (reference sequence). The germline V and J ends were trimmed by 7 bases and 4 bases, with 6 bases remaining between them. The CDR3 loop reads CASGGYNEQFF. The CDR3 coding sequence is TGTGCCAGCGGCGGTTACAATGAGCAGTTCTTC.

The rearrangement joins TRBV7-7 to TRBJ2-7; 10 bases align to TRBD2. There are 15 residues in the CDR3. CDR1 and CDR2 (germline): SSHAT, FNYEAQ (reference sequence). V trimming: 5 bases; J trimming: 6 bases; junction bases outside the gene matches: 10. In DNA form, the CDR3 reads TGTGCCAGCAGCCCAATTTTAGCGGGAGGATTCGAGCAGTACTTC. Its translation is CASSPILAGGFEQYF. The full variable domain, with the rest looked up from reference TRBV7-7 and TRBJ2-7, is GAGVSQSPRYKVTKRGQDVTLRCDPISSHATLYWYQQALGQGPEFLTYFNYEAQPDKSGLPSDRFSAERPEGSISTLTIQRTEQRDSAMYRCASSPILAGGFEQYFGPGTRLTVT.

This sequence joins TRBV7-9 and TRBJ2-3; no clear D. The CDR3 runs to 14 residues. Germline-derived CDR1 and CDR2 are SEHNR and FQNEAQ (reference sequence). V gave up 3 bases and J gave up 0 bases, with 7 bases separating them. The CDR3 DNA reads as TGTGCCAGCAGCTTCTCGACTAGCACAGATACGCAGTATTTT. Amino acid sequence: CASSFSTSTDTQYF.

The CDR3 coding sequence is TGTGCCAGCAGCGTGGGACTTCCAGATACGCAGTATTTT. Translated: CASSVGLPDTQYF. J is TRBJ2-3 and V is TRBV9; D is perhaps TRBD2 (6 bases). V gave up 2 bases and J gave up 4 bases, with 8 bases separating them. Germline V gives CDR1 SGDLS, CDR2 YYNGEE. The CDR3 runs to 13 residues.

The genes are TRBV5-4 and TRBJ1-2; possibly TRBD1 for D (6 bases). The germline gives CDR1 SGHNT, CDR2 YYREEE (reference sequence). The CDR3 has 14 amino acids. V gave up 0 bases and J gave up 2 bases, with 8 bases separating them. For the CDR3, the DNA is TGTGCCAGCAGCTTGGGGGGACAAAACTATGGCTACACCTTC. It codes for CASSLGGQNYGYTF.

The rearrangement links TRBV29-1 to TRBJ2-3; D might be TRBD2 (5 bases). V lost 3 bases to trimming and J lost 2 bases, with 9 bases between them. Germline CDR1 and CDR2: SQVTM and ANQGSEA. This CDR3 has 13 residues. The CDR3 sequence: CSVDSGNTDTQYF. CDR3 DNA sequence: TGCAGCGTTGACAGCGGCAACACAGATACGCAGTATTTT.

This chain joins TRBV28 and TRBJ1-3; no definite D call. The V and J ends lost 4 bases and 0 bases respectively, with 7 bases between them. The CDR3 runs to 14 residues. CDR1 is MDHEN, CDR2 SYDVKM, per germline. The CDR3 loop is CASSSMRSGNTIYF. The DNA for the CDR3 is TGTGCCAGCAGTTCAATGCGCTCTGGAAACACCATATATTTT. The variable domain in full, with the rest retrieved from reference TRBV28 and TRBJ1-3, is DVKVTQSSRYLVKRTGEKVFLECVQDMDHENMFWYRQDPGLGLRLIYFSYDVKMKEKGDIPEGYSVSREKKERFSLILESASTNQTSMYLCASSSMRSGNTIYFGEGSWLTVV.